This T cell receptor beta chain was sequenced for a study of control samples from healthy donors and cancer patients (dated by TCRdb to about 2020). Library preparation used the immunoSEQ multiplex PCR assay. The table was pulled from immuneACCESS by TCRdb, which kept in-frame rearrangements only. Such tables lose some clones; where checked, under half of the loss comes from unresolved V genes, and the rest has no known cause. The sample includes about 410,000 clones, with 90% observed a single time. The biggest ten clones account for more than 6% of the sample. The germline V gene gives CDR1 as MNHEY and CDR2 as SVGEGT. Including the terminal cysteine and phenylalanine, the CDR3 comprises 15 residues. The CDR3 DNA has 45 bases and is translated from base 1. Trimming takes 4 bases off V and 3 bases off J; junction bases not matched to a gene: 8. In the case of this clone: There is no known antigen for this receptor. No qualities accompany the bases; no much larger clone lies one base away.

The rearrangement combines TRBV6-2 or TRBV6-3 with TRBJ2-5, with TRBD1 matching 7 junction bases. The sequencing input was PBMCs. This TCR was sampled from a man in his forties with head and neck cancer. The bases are TGTGCCAGCAGTTGGAACAGGGGAAGGAAAGAGACCCAGTACTTC. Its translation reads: CASSWNRGRKETQYF.